These 32 T cell receptor beta chains came from one sample sequenced in a study of Ad26.COV2.S vaccination and SARS-CoV-2 variants (dated by TCRdb to the early 2020s). Taken with the paper, the label for treatment or condition translates to: approximately 18 received Ad26.COV2.S at low or high dose, single or two shots; about 5 received placebo; per-sample allocation not given. For vaccine and placebo recipients, the sequenced repertoires came from samples collected on day 63 after the first injection. Library preparation used the immunoSEQ multiplex PCR assay. This immuneACCESS table, as held by TCRdb, lists in-frame sequences with V and J called but not all clones. Of the missing ones, under half trace to an unresolved V gene in checked studies; the others have no known cause. For this sample the table gives about 480,000 clones, of which around nine tenths were detected only once. 9.5% to 15% of the sample is in the top ten clones.

The material was peripheral blood, obtained in a trial of Ad26.COV2.S vaccine versus placebo. All receptors come from a person aged 18-60 years who received the Ad26.COV2.S COVID-19 vaccine or a placebo.

About this clone itself: Relative to the germline gene, one junction end is altered; a read error may explain this. This chain joins TRBV30 and TRBJ1-4, with D uncertain. Germline CDR1 is GTSNPN and CDR2 is SVGIG (reference sequence). CDR3 length equals 11 residues. The CDR3 loop reads CAWSVSSRRIF. For the CDR3, the DNA is TGTGCCTGGAGTGTAAGTTCCCGCAGGATCTTT.

This chain links TRBV12-5 with TRBJ2-3; maybe TRBD2 (5 bases). This CDR3 contains 15 residues. Per the germline V gene, CDR1 is LGHNT and CDR2 is FRNRAP. V gave up 1 base and J gave up 6 bases, with 14 bases separating them. CDR3 nucleotide sequence: TGTGCTAGTGGTTTGGATGGAGGAGGAGCGGATACGCAGTATTTT. Translation gives CASGLDGGGADTQYF.

The chain recombines TRBV29-1 with TRBJ1-1; TRBD1 is a possible D gene (5 bases). Looked up from germline, CDR1 is SQVTM and CDR2 is ANQGSEA. V lost 0 bases to trimming and J lost 7 bases, with 12 bases between them. The CDR3 sequence is 13 residues long. The CDR3 region has the DNA TGCAGCGTTGAAGATCGGAGGGGAAGTGAAGCTTTCTTT. Encoded protein: CSVEDRRGSEAFF. The entire variable domain, with the rest obtained from reference TRBV29-1 and TRBJ1-1, is as follows: SAVISQKPSRDICQRGTSLTIQCQVDSQVTMMFWYRQQPGQSLTLIATANQGSEATYESGFVIDKFPISRPNLTFSTLTVSNMSPEDSSIYLCSVEDRRGSEAFFGQGTRLTVV.

The chain uses TRBV18 and TRBJ2-7; 11 nucleotides agree with TRBD2. The germline V gene encodes CDR1 KGHSH and CDR2 LQKENI. V lost 2 bases, J lost 2 bases, and 5 bases stayed unmatched. This CDR3 region has 16 residues. The CDR3 DNA sequence: TGTGCCAGCTCACCATCCGGGACTAGCGGAACCTACGAGCAGTACTTC. Translating gives CASSPSGTSGTYEQYF.

The chain carries TRBV7-2 and TRBJ2-1, with 7 nucleotides matching TRBD2. Germline CDR1 is SGHTA and CDR2 is FQGNSA. The junction had 9 bases not matched to a gene; V was cut back by 4 bases and J by 0 bases. The CDR3 loop spans 17 amino acids. The CDR3 spells CASSSASGGVSYNEQFF. CDR3 coding DNA: TGTGCCAGCAGCTCCGCTAGCGGCGGAGTCTCCTACAATGAGCAGTTCTTC.

The V and J genes are TRBV3-1 (or the pseudogene TRBV3-2) and TRBJ2-7; 7 bases match TRBD2. The CDR3 spans 14 residues. Germline CDR1 is LGHDT and CDR2 is YNNKEL (reference sequence). The V gene end was trimmed by 4 bases and the J gene end by 3 bases; junction bases not matched to a gene: 6. The DNA for the CDR3 is TGTGCCAGCAGCCGCGGGAGTACAATCTACGAGCAGTACTTC. Translating it yields CASSRGSTIYEQYF.

The CDR3 sequence: CAWSIQSGTGNEKLFF. In DNA, the CDR3 is TGTGCCTGGAGTATCCAATCCGGGACAGGGAATGAAAAACTGTTTTTT. The J gene is TRBJ1-4, the V gene TRBV30; 9 positions agree with TRBD1. The CDR3 length is 16 residues. J was trimmed by 5 bases and V by 2 bases; bases with no gene match: 9. Germline assignment: CDR1 GTSNPN and CDR2 SVGIG (reference sequence). Variable domain in full (rest from reference TRBV30 and TRBJ1-4): SQTIHQWPATLVQPVGSPLSLECTVEGTSNPNLYWYRQAAGRGLQLLFYSVGIGQISSEVPQNLSASRPQDRQFILSSKKLLLSDSGFYLCAWSIQSGTGNEKLFFGSGTQLSVL.

The rearrangement joins TRBV7-8 to TRBJ1-2, with 7 nucleotides matching TRBD1. Trimming removed 1 base from V and 4 bases from J; junction bases left unmatched: 18. This CDR3 comprises 19 residues. Germline V gives CDR1 SGHVS, CDR2 FQNEAQ. The DNA of the CDR3 is TGTGCCAGCAGCTTAGTCGTTCCGGGACAGAGGGGGTACCGCTATGGCTACACCTTC. Amino acids: CASSLVVPGQRGYRYGYTF.

The J gene is TRBJ1-5, the V gene TRBV28; D call uncertain. Germline V gene sequence: CDR1 MDHEN, CDR2 SYDVKM. Trimming removed 7 bases at V and 6 bases at J, with 16 bases between. The CDR3 runs to 14 residues. The CDR3 protein is CASKDRNWGQPQHF. Written as DNA, the CDR3 is TGTGCCAGCAAAGACCGCAACTGGGGTCAGCCCCAGCATTTT.

The chain recombines TRBV18 with TRBJ1-1; tentative D call: TRBD1 (6 bases). The CDR3 is made up of 15 amino acids. V was pared by 3 bases and J by 6 bases, with 17 bases between. CDR1 and CDR2 from the germline V gene are KGHSH and LQKENI. This chain's CDR3 is CASSPSSAGVAEAFF. CDR3 bases: TGTGCCAGCTCACCCTCGAGCGCAGGGGTCGCTGAAGCTTTCTTT.

J is TRBJ2-1 and V is TRBV30; perhaps TRBD2 as D (6 bases). CDR3 length equals 11 residues. Trimming removed 2 bases from V and 14 bases from J, with 13 bases in between. CDR1 and CDR2 (germline): GTSNPN, SVGIG (reference sequence). The CDR3: CAWSSGVPKFF. CDR3 sequence (DNA): TGTGCCTGGAGTTCGGGGGTACCAAAGTTCTTC.

J is TRBJ2-3 and V is TRBV6-5; TRBD1 aligns across 9 bases. CDR1 and CDR2 from the germline V gene are MNHEY and SVGAGI. The CDR3 totals 14 residues. The junction had 3 bases not matched to a gene; V was cut back by 6 bases and J by 2 bases. The CDR3 region has the DNA TGTGCCAGCAGCGGGACAGGGTCCACAGATACGCAGTATTTT. Encoded protein: CASSGTGSTDTQYF.

The CDR3 DNA sequence: TGTGCCAGCAGTTTAAGTGGACAGGGGGCCTTTGGCTACACCTTC. It yields the protein CASSLSGQGAFGYTF. The chain couples TRBV27 to TRBJ1-2; 11 nucleotides line up with TRBD1. The CDR3 loop spans 15 amino acids. Germline lookup yields CDR1 MNHEY and CDR2 SMNVEV (reference sequence). The trim removed 2 bases at V and 7 bases at J, leaving 6 bases unmatched.

The chain combines TRBV9 with TRBJ2-1, with D possibly matching TRBD2 (6 bases). The germline CDR1 and CDR2 sequences are SGDLS and YYNGEE. The CDR3 runs 16 residues. The germline V and J ends were trimmed by 2 bases and 5 bases, with 17 bases remaining between them. In DNA form, the CDR3 reads TGTGCCAGCAGCGTCCTTGGCGGGACGGTCCACAATGAGCAGTTCTTC. Translation gives CASSVLGGTVHNEQFF.

The rearrangement joins TRBV19 to TRBJ2-1, with D possibly called TRBD1 or TRBD2 (5 bases each). This CDR3 is 15 amino acids long. Looked up from germline, CDR1 is LNHDA and CDR2 is SQIVND (reference sequence). Trimming took off 5 bases at V and 0 bases at J, with 11 bases between the two ends. Here the CDR3 reads CASSGGPGSYNEQFF. The DNA for the CDR3 is TGTGCCAGTAGTGGGGGTCCTGGCTCCTACAATGAGCAGTTCTTC.

V usage is TRBV14 and J usage is TRBJ2-7; 8 nucleotides align to TRBD1. The CDR3 sequence is 15 residues long. Losses at the gene ends were 0 bases for V and 2 bases for J; bases not matched to a gene: 3. CDR1 SGHDN and CDR2 FVKESK come from the germline V gene. The chain's CDR3 is CASSQEVDRAYEQYF. Here the CDR3 DNA reads TGTGCCAGCAGCCAAGAAGTGGACAGGGCCTACGAGCAGTACTTC.

J is TRBJ1-5 and V is TRBV19; the match to TRBD1 covers 9 bases. The trim removed 3 bases at V and 4 bases at J, leaving 10 bases unmatched. Germline values: CDR1 LNHDA, CDR2 SQIVND (reference sequence). This CDR3 is built from 17 residues. CDR3: CASSIERTGVGNQPQHF. The DNA for the CDR3 is TGTGCCAGTAGTATTGAGAGGACAGGGGTAGGGAATCAGCCCCAGCATTTT.

The chain couples TRBV9 to TRBJ2-5, with TRBD2 matching 11 bases. Per the germline V gene, CDR1 is SGDLS and CDR2 is YYNGEE. J was trimmed by 1 base and V by 0 bases; bases with no gene match: 2. The CDR3 contains 16 residues. The CDR3 sequence: CASSVAGLAAQETQYF. The CDR3 nucleotides are TGTGCCAGCAGCGTAGCGGGACTAGCGGCCCAAGAGACCCAGTACTTC. Looking up the rest from reference TRBV9 and TRBJ2-5 gives the full variable domain: DSGVTQTPKHLITATGQRVTLRCSPRSGDLSVYWYQQSLDQGLQFLIQYYNGEERAKGNILERFSAQQFPDLHSELNLSSLELGDSALYFCASSVAGLAAQETQYFGPGTRLLVL.

This chain connects TRBV28 to TRBJ1-2, with D tentatively TRBD1 (6 bases). CDR3 length equals 15 residues. Trimming took off 1 base at V and 5 bases at J, with 14 bases between the two ends. Germline V gene data show CDR1 as MDHEN and CDR2 as SYDVKM. CDR3 nucleotides: TGTGCCAGCAGTTTATTCGGACAGACTTTTTATGGCTACACCTTC. This gives the protein CASSLFGQTFYGYTF.

The rearrangement uses TRBV19 and TRBJ1-5, with D maybe TRBD1 (6 bases). Germline CDR1 is LNHDA and CDR2 is SQIVND (reference sequence). The CDR3 length is 15 residues. Between the trimmed V and J ends, which lost 3 bases and 4 bases, there was a span of 13 bases. CDR3 nucleotide sequence: TGTGCCAGTAGTATGTACCCCAGGGGTAATCAGCCCCAGCATTTT. Its translation is CASSMYPRGNQPQHF.

The rearrangement joins TRBV7-9 to TRBJ1-4; no clear D gene. The CDR3 has 12 amino acids. Germline assignment: CDR1 SEHNR and CDR2 FQNEAQ (reference sequence). V lost 0 bases and J lost 14, with 10 bases in between. The CDR3 sequence is CASSLAVSGLFF. The CDR3 coding sequence is TGTGCCAGCAGCTTAGCGGTTTCCGGTCTGTTTTTT.

The chain uses TRBV19 and TRBJ2-7; D unresolved. Per germline, CDR1 LNHDA and CDR2 SQIVND (reference sequence). Trimming removed 5 bases at V and 2 bases at J, with 4 bases between. The CDR3 extends over 11 amino acids. The CDR3 nucleotides read TGTGCCAGTAGTTCGACCTACGAGCAGTACTTC. Protein: CASSSTYEQYF. The variable domain in full, with the rest retrieved from reference TRBV19 and TRBJ2-7, is DGGITQSPKYLFRKEGQNVTLSCEQNLNHDAMYWYRQDPGQGLRLIYYSQIVNDFQKGDIAEGYSVSREKKESFPLTVTSAQKNPTAFYLCASSSTYEQYFGPGTRLTVT.

This clone has a single count. This rearrangement joins TRBV27 to TRBJ2-1; D may correspond to TRBD1 or TRBD2 (7 bases each). Germline V gives CDR1 MNHEY, CDR2 SMNVEV (reference sequence). The CDR3 extends over 17 amino acids. Trimming shortened V by 8 bases and J by 8 bases, and 28 bases separated the two germline ends. CDR3 DNA sequence: TGTGCCAGCCACACAGGGGAGGGGACGGTGGGGTGGGATGAGCAGTTCTTC. Its protein product is CASHTGEGTVGWDEQFF.

The rearrangement links TRBV12-3 or TRBV12-4 to TRBJ1-1, with D possibly matching TRBD1 (6 bases). This CDR3 is 13 amino acids long. V shed 6 bases and J shed 6 bases, with 14 bases lying between them. This CDR3 reads CASSPTGLPEAFF. CDR3 DNA sequence: TGTGCCAGCAGCCCAACAGGGCTCCCTGAAGCTTTCTTT.

The chain uses TRBV19 and TRBJ2-7, with 10 bases lining up with TRBD1. CDR1 LNHDA and CDR2 SQIVND come from the germline V gene (reference sequence). The J segment lost 6 bases and the V segment lost 4 bases, leaving 12 bases of the junction unmatched. The CDR3 consists of 16 residues. CDR3 bases: TGTGCCAGTAGTAACTTTTTTGGGACAGGGGTTCGCGAGCAGTACTTC. It yields the protein CASSNFFGTGVREQYF.

The chain recombines TRBV7-3 with TRBJ2-1; 11 nucleotides agree with TRBD2. V shed 4 bases, J shed 5 bases, and the junction held 7 bases outside the gene matches. The CDR3 is 16 residues long. Per germline, CDR1 SGHTA and CDR2 FQGTGA. CDR3 coding DNA: TGTGCCAGCAGCTCCATTAGCGGGGGGGCCCACAATGAGCAGTTCTTC. This translates into CASSSISGGAHNEQFF.

The CDR3 sequence: CASIDGLEETQYF. The CDR3 DNA sequence: TGTGCCAGCATCGACGGACTAGAAGAGACCCAGTACTTC. The chain is built from TRBV28 and TRBJ2-5; TRBD2 matches at 7 bases. Germline V gene data show CDR1 as MDHEN and CDR2 as SYDVKM. The CDR3 covers 13 residues. J was trimmed by 3 bases and V by 7 bases; bases with no gene match: 5.

This rearrangement joins TRBV27 to TRBJ1-5, with TRBD1 identical over 8 bases. This CDR3 has 15 residues. Germline loops: CDR1 MNHEY, CDR2 SMNVEV (reference sequence). V shed 6 bases, J shed 3 bases, and the junction held 7 bases outside the gene matches. As DNA, the CDR3 is TGTGCCAGCAGCCGTGGACAGGGAAACAATCAGCCCCAGCATTTT. It codes for CASSRGQGNNQPQHF.

The V gene is TRBV19, the J gene TRBJ1-5; D is perhaps TRBD1 (6 bases). CDR1 LNHDA and CDR2 SQIVND come from the germline V gene (reference sequence). Trimming stripped 3 bases from V and 7 bases from J, with 16 bases between. The CDR3 is 15 residues long. CDR3 loop: CASSISQSQGQPQHF. CDR3 bases: TGTGCCAGTAGTATCTCCCAATCCCAGGGGCAGCCCCAGCATTTT.

This chain joins TRBV9 and TRBJ2-7; TRBD2 matches at 7 bases. Germline-derived CDR1 and CDR2 are SGDLS and YYNGEE. With V trimmed by 0 bases and J by 6 bases, 6 bases remained unmatched. The CDR3 runs to 14 residues. This CDR3 reads CASSVGTSYGEQYF. The CDR3, as DNA: TGTGCCAGCAGCGTAGGGACTAGTTACGGCGAGCAGTACTTC.

This chain links TRBV19 with TRBJ2-7; possible D gene TRBD1, 5 bases. Per germline, CDR1 LNHDA and CDR2 SQIVND (reference sequence). This CDR3 has 14 amino acids. The ends were cut back, 6 bases at V and 6 bases at J, with 18 bases in the middle. CDR3 nucleotides: TGTGCCAGTAGCCCCCAAGCAGGGCTGGGCGAGCAGTACTTC. Translated: CASSPQAGLGEQYF.

The V gene is TRBV5-1, the J gene TRBJ1-1; 7 nucleotides match TRBD1. CDR1 and CDR2 (germline): SGHRS, YFSETQ. CDR3 length equals 14 residues. V lost 4 bases, J lost 4 bases, and 7 bases stayed unmatched. CDR3 region: CASSRDRVVTEAFF. CDR3 bases: TGCGCCAGCAGCCGCGACAGGGTGGTCACTGAAGCTTTCTTT. Looking up the rest from reference TRBV5-1 and TRBJ1-1 gives the full variable domain: KAGVTQTPRYLIKTRGQQVTLSCSPISGHRSVSWYQQTPGQGLQFLFEYFSETQRNKGNFPGRFSGRQFSNSRSEMNVSTLELGDSALYLCASSRDRVVTEAFFGQGTRLTVV.